A selection of T cell receptor beta chains follows, all from one sample in a study of blood T cell repertoires in COVID-19. Sequencing was performed with immunoSEQ multiplex PCR; in TCRdb, only in-frame clones are kept and a portion is missing. Here the sample spans under 80,000 clones, approximately 84% being singletons. Sequencing was performed on peripheral blood. Source of these receptors: a human donor in a cohort sampled during active COVID-19. Both conserved end residues are part of each CDR3. Each record gives: V gene, clone size, CDR3 length, D gene, J gene, CDR3 DNA, CDR3 protein. A D gene is named only where the DNA matches it firmly. The size field is filled for only some rows; it gives once, few, many or a size class.

TRBV3-1/TRBV3-2,-,13,-,TRBJ1-2,TGTGCCAGCAGCCAAGGAGGAATCTATGGCTACACCTTC,CASSQGGIYGYTF
TRBV5-1,-,16,-,TRBJ2-7,TGCGCCAGCAGCTTGGCCACGACAGGGAGGTCCTACGAGCAGTACTTC,CASSLATTGRSYEQYF
TRBV4-1,-,16,-,TRBJ1-4,TGCGCCAGCAGCCAAGCAGGGCTCACAACTAATGAAAAACTGTTTTTT,CASSQAGLTTNEKLFF
TRBV5-1,once,15,TRBD2,TRBJ2-1,TGCGCCAGCAGCCGGCGGACTAGCGGGAACAATGAGCAGTTCTTC,CASSRRTSGNNEQFF
TRBV27,-,17,-,TRBJ2-1,TGTGCCAGCCAAACTAAGACAGGCGAGAGCTCCTACAATGAGCAGTTCTTC,CASQTKTGESSYNEQFF
TRBV19,few,17,TRBD2,TRBJ2-2,TGTGCCAGTAGTCATGGACTAGCGGGAGGTCACACCGGGGAGCTGTTTTTT,CASSHGLAGGHTGELFF
TRBV7-6,few,13,-,TRBJ1-5,TGTGCCAGCAGCTCAGCCTTCGGTCAGCCCCAGCATTTT,CASSSAFGQPQHF
TRBV7-9,-,15,-,TRBJ1-4,TGTGCCAGCAGCACACAATATTCCCGGGATCTGGCACTGTTTTTT,CASSTQYSRDLALFF
TRBV3-1/TRBV3-2,-,15,TRBD1,TRBJ2-7,TGTGCCAGCAGCCACCTCGCGGACAGGGTCATCGAGCAGTACTTC,CASSHLADRVIEQYF
TRBV28,-,13,TRBD1,TRBJ2-7,TGTGCCAGCAGCCGGACAGGGATCAACGAGCAGTACTTC,CASSRTGINEQYF